This T cell receptor beta chain was identified during a study of spatial heterogeneity in lung cancer (dated by TCRdb to 2018 to 2020). Regarding the study in general: Beta-chain transcripts were consistently detected in greater numbers than alpha-chain transcripts, which likely reflects a higher abundance of beta-chain transcripts. Both alpha and beta chains were TCR-sequenced in 200 to 250 tumor regions, about 64 matched nontumor lung samples and around 50 PBMC samples obtained at surgery. In the raw uncorrected reads, each unique combination of TCR and UMI appeared more than ten times on average. In tumor regions, TCR transcript counts showed a strong correlation with a T cell transcriptional module score derived from matched bulk RNA-seq. In non-small cell lung cancer, the study made a quantitative comparison of TCR alpha and beta repertoires among multiple tumor regions, matched nontumor lung and blood. Nonsynonymous mutation counts, determined by whole-exome sequencing of tumor tissue, were related to features of the TCR repertoire. Study-wide conclusions, independent of this receptor: Counts of ubiquitous and regional expanded TCRs were found to correlate with counts of ubiquitous and regional nonsynonymous mutations, respectively. Estimated TCR-seq coverage of tumor T cells was only roughly 7.3% for alpha chains and approximately 14% for beta chains. The number of expanded intratumoral alpha and beta TCRs correlated with the tumor nonsynonymous mutation count. Additional single-cell paired TCR alpha and beta sequencing was considered necessary to confirm, at a functional level, the hypothesis that regional TCRs recognize regional mutations.

Library preparation employed 5' RACE. Instrument on record: NextSeq 500. In the TCR library protocol, a unique molecular identifier was attached to each TCR cDNA molecule so that PCR and sequencing errors could be corrected. In the original analysis: Decombinator tools were used for TCR identification, UMI-based error correction and CDR3 extraction. TCRs above a frequency of 2 per 1,000, corresponding to the top 1% of the tumor frequency distribution, were defined as expanded. Expanded tumor TCRs were classed as regional if statistically deemed absent (corrected P<0.05) from at least one tumor region, otherwise ubiquitous. Renyi diversity was computed with the R vegan package after each repertoire had been subsampled 100 times to 5,000 TCRs. CDR3 similarity networks were built from amino acid triplet string-kernel similarity, connecting CDR3s with pairwise similarity above 0.82. Using fastp trimming at Q25 and MiXCR clonotype assembly, TCRdb reanalyzed the public sequencing data and kept in-frame beta chains. One record per CDR3 amino acid sequence lists the most common genes and DNA. TCRdb, rather than the study authors, made the V and J calls. For this sample there are approximately 94,000 distinct CDR3 sequences; 3.5% to 5% appear just once. The ten top clones hold 21% of the sample.

The germline V gene provides CDR1 ENHRY and CDR2 SYGVKD. The CDR3 has 12 amino acids, counting the end cysteine and phenylalanine. Only CDR3 DNA is held: 36 bases, read in frame from base 1. Relative to germline, V is 0 bases shorter and J is 5 bases shorter, with 4 bases between their ends. The time point label on this specimen signifies: sample taken at primary tumor resection. Samples were obtained from over 70 patients with early-stage, untreated non-small cell lung cancer from the lung TRACERx cohort. For TCR sequencing, whole RNA was extracted from tumor and nontumor lung tissue, or from cryopreserved PBMC samples, and no cell sorting was done. Patients were selected for TCR sequencing only if sufficient RNA was available from at least two tumor regions. A lung pathologist reviewed the tumor and adjacent nontumor lung specimens before the specimens were selected. This clonotype was observed at least ten times. Which antigen it targets is not known. No base quality values were provided; no much bigger clone lies one nucleotide off.

The source material was lung tumor tissue, sampled at surgery. This sequence originates from a male donor with early-stage non-small cell lung cancer. The chain links TRBV10-3 with TRBJ1-1; the D gene cannot be named for sure. The CDR3 sequence is CAISESGTEAFF. At the DNA level, the sequence is TGTGCCATCAGTGAGTCCGGGACTGAAGCTTTCTTT.